This TCR beta chain was recovered during a study of T-cell memory formation after mild COVID-19. Study findings and constraints: The CD4+ clones that contracted clustered mainly within CM and EM, and the CD8+ clones concentrated in EMRA. Pre-infection memory carried some responding clones, suggesting that cross-reactive memory joined.

Details on this clonotype: Its cognate antigen is unknown.

Looked up from germline, CDR1 is SGHVS and CDR2 is FQNEAQ. The CDR3 is 15 residues long. The junction had 8 bases not matched to a gene; V was cut back by 5 bases and J by 4 bases. From the 5' RACE reads, TCRdb called clonotypes with MiXCR, one entry per CDR3 protein. Here the sample spans about 350,000 distinct CDR3 sequences, 20% being singletons. The TCR comes from a man aged 18 to 30 who had mild COVID-19 (a few samples of this study predate the infection). Cell type and time point are not known. The rearrangement joins TRBV7-8 to TRBJ1-1; 9 nucleotides agree with TRBD1. The sample was PBMCs or a T cell subset sorted from them (not recorded which). CDR3 DNA: TGTGCCAGCAGCACTACAGGGGGCGTGACCACTGAAGCTTTCTTT. It is translated as CASSTTGGVTTEAFF.